These 19 T cell receptor beta chains originate from one sample sequenced in a study of shared clonotypes between healthy human individuals. TCRdb keeps only in-frame clones here, not all; method: immunoSEQ multiplex PCR. This sample carries 300,000 to 400,000 clones, more than 60% of them seen once, and the ten largest clones take about 10%. The sequenced sample was memory CD4+ T cells sorted from blood. Subset specified: CD45RA-negative fraction. Receptors were obtained from a man aged 25 to 40 in good health.

CDR3 protein: CASSVSVRADTQYF. The CDR3 DNA follows: TGTGCCAGTAGTGTCTCTGTGAGGGCAGATACGCAGTATTTT. V usage is TRBV19 and J usage is TRBJ2-3, with D possibly being TRBD2 (5 bases). Deletions cut 5 bases from V and 4 bases from J, with 13 bases between. This CDR3 has 14 amino acids. The germline V gene has CDR1 LNHDA and CDR2 SQIVND (reference sequence).

The rearrangement links TRBV15 to TRBJ1-5; possible D gene TRBD1, 5 bases. Germline V gene lookup returns CDR1 LNHNV and CDR2 YYDKDF (reference sequence). The CDR3 length is 19 residues. Trimming stripped 1 base from V and 0 bases from J, with 19 bases between. CDR3 in DNA: TGTGCCACCAGCAGAGCCGCCTGGGGGGATGGGGATAGCAATCAGCCCCAGCATTTT. It is translated as CATSRAAWGDGDSNQPQHF.

This chain links TRBV7-8 with TRBJ2-3; a possible D gene is TRBD2 (5 bases). The CDR3 runs to 14 residues. Germline V gene lookup returns CDR1 SGHVS and CDR2 FQNEAQ. V gave up 1 base and J gave up 3 bases, with 8 bases separating them. CDR3: CASSLGGFTDTQYF. For the CDR3, the DNA is TGTGCCAGCAGCTTAGGAGGGTTTACAGATACGCAGTATTTT.

This clone was seen just once. This chain links TRBV28 with TRBJ2-7; D uncertain. The CDR3 length is 19 residues. V was shortened by 5 bases and J by 1 base, with 27 bases between the two germline ends. CDR1 and CDR2 (germline): MDHEN, SYDVKM. CDR3 region: CASSLLSRWGSQQSYEQYF. CDR3 coding DNA: TGTGCCAGCAGTCTATTATCCCGCTGGGGAAGTCAGCAATCCTACGAGCAGTACTTC.

J is TRBJ2-6 and V is TRBV30; TRBD2 is a possible D gene (5 bases). The CDR3 is 17 residues long. Germline assignment: CDR1 GTSNPN and CDR2 SVGIG (reference sequence). V lost 3 bases and J lost 0, with 15 bases in between. The CDR3 reads CAWSGSRRGSGANVLTF. CDR3 sequence (DNA): TGTGCCTGGAGCGGCTCCCGTCGGGGCTCTGGGGCCAACGTCCTGACTTTC.

In its sample, this clone was seen many times. The chain links TRBV5-1 to TRBJ1-6, with TRBD1 as a possible D gene (6 bases). The CDR3 is 15 amino acids. The V and J ends lost 5 bases and 2 bases respectively, with 11 bases between them. Germline V gene lookup returns CDR1 SGHRS and CDR2 YFSETQ. CDR3 in DNA: TGCGCCAGCAGTAAAGGGGACACCTATAATTCACCCCTCCACTTT. Its translation is CASSKGDTYNSPLHF.

The V gene is TRBV11-3, the J gene TRBJ2-1, with 15 bases that match TRBD2. Germline CDR1 reads SGHNT; CDR2 reads YENEEA. This CDR3 is 15 amino acids long. Trimming at V came to 0 bases and at J to 13 bases, leaving 4 bases not matched to a gene. The CDR3 bases are TGTGCCAGCAGCTTAGATGGACTAGCGGGAGGGCCCCAGTTCTTC. Translating it yields CASSLDGLAGGPQFF.

The V call is TRBV2, the J call TRBJ2-3; 13 bases fit TRBD2. This CDR3 has 16 residues. V shed 7 bases and J 4 bases; nucleotides not matched to a gene: 8. Germline values: CDR1 SNHLY, CDR2 FYNNEI. The CDR3 is CASKSRLAGGADTQYF. The CDR3 nucleotides read TGTGCCAGCAAGTCCCGACTAGCGGGAGGCGCAGATACGCAGTATTTT.

The V call is TRBV18, the J call TRBJ1-1, with unresolved D. Germline assignment: CDR1 KGHSH and CDR2 LQKENI. V gave up 2 bases and J gave up 2 bases, with 6 bases separating them. The CDR3 is 13 residues long. DNA of the CDR3: TGTGCCAGCTCACCAATTGGAAACACTGAAGCTTTCTTT. It specifies CASSPIGNTEAFF.

This chain connects TRBV11-2 to TRBJ1-6; TRBD1 matches 10 bases. This CDR3 has 15 amino acids. Germline V gene lookup returns CDR1 SGHAT and CDR2 FQNNGV. V dropped 5 bases and J dropped 9; count of bases not matched to a gene: 7. The CDR3 is CASSARQGAGSPLHF. As DNA, the CDR3 is TGTGCCAGCAGCGCCAGACAGGGGGCGGGTTCACCCCTCCACTTT.

This clone was picked up one time. V gene TRBV28 combines with J gene TRBJ1-5; 8 positions agree with TRBD1. V lost 2 bases, J lost 7 bases, and 4 bases stayed unmatched. The CDR3 length is 14 residues. In germline, CDR1 is MDHEN, CDR2 SYDVKM. CDR3 DNA sequence: TGTGCCAGCAGTTTAAGGCAGGGGGCGCAGCCCCAGCATTTT. Translation gives CASSLRQGAQPQHF. The full variable domain, with the rest looked up from reference TRBV28 and TRBJ1-5, is DVKVTQSSRYLVKRTGEKVFLECVQDMDHENMFWYRQDPGLGLRLIYFSYDVKMKEKGDIPEGYSVSREKKERFSLILESASTNQTSMYLCASSLRQGAQPQHFGDGTRLSIL.

The J gene is TRBJ2-2, the V gene TRBV5-6; the D is unclear. CDR1 is SGHDT, CDR2 YYEEEE, per germline. Trimming took 6 bases from V and 2 from J, leaving 14 bases between them. This CDR3 is built from 15 residues. This CDR3 is CASTPRRGNTGELFF. The CDR3 DNA reads TGTGCCAGCACACCAAGGCGCGGAAACACCGGGGAGCTGTTTTTT.

The rearrangement uses TRBV5-4 and TRBJ2-6; TRBD2 is a possible D gene (6 bases). The CDR3 is made up of 16 amino acids. V was clipped by 6 bases and J by 1 base, with 14 bases between them. Germline assignment: CDR1 SGHNT and CDR2 YYREEE (reference sequence). Here the CDR3 DNA reads TGTGCCAGCACCAGTAGTCGGGGGTCTGGGGCCAACGTCCTGACTTTC. Translating gives CASTSSRGSGANVLTF.

In nucleotides, the CDR3 is TGTGCCAGCAGCTTCGTCCCAGGCTACGAGCAGTACTTC. This sequence encodes CASSFVPGYEQYF. The chain carries TRBV11-2 and TRBJ2-7; no clear D gene. The CDR3 extends over 13 amino acids. The germline gives CDR1 SGHAT, CDR2 FQNNGV. Trimming removed 3 bases at V and 3 bases at J, with 9 bases between.

The rearrangement uses TRBV7-6 and TRBJ2-1; 7 bases are shared with TRBD2. After removal of 4 bases from V and 6 bases from J, the junction contained 6 bases not matched to a gene. Germline V gene sequence: CDR1 SGHVS, CDR2 FNYEAQ. The CDR3 is 14 amino acids. The CDR3 nucleotides read TGTGCCAGCAGCTCCGGGACTACCGTCAATGAGCAGTTCTTC. This sequence encodes CASSSGTTVNEQFF. The whole variable domain, remainder taken from reference TRBV7-6 and TRBJ2-1, is GAGVSQSPRYKVTKRGQDVALRCDPISGHVSLYWYRQALGQGPEFLTYFNYEAQQDKSGLPNDRFSAERPEGSISTLTIQRTEQRDSAMYRCASSSGTTVNEQFFGPGTRLTVL.

This chain links TRBV27 with TRBJ2-5, with a weak D call TRBD2 (6 bases). The CDR3 covers 13 residues. Looked up from germline, CDR1 is MNHEY and CDR2 is SMNVEV (reference sequence). Trimming removed 6 bases at V and 4 bases at J, with 12 bases between. CDR3 amino acids: CASSPTRGETQYF. DNA of the CDR3: TGTGCCAGCAGCCCGACTAGGGGAGAGACCCAGTACTTC.

The chain is built from TRBV14 and TRBJ2-2, with D maybe TRBD1 (6 bases). The germline gives CDR1 SGHDN, CDR2 FVKESK. Trimming left V 0 bases short and J 6 bases short, with 14 bases between. The CDR3 is 16 residues long. For the CDR3, the DNA is TGTGCCAGCAGCCAAGAAGTAGCAGGGGTGGCCGGGGAGCTGTTTTTT. It codes for CASSQEVAGVAGELFF.

Only a few counts were recorded for this clone. CDR3 DNA: TGTGCCAGCAGTAACACCGGGACGATCTCCTACGAGCAGTACTTC. As protein: CASSNTGTISYEQYF. The chain joins TRBV28 to TRBJ2-7; either TRBD1 or TRBD2 may fit D (5 bases each). The CDR3 loop spans 15 amino acids. Germline V gene sequence: CDR1 MDHEN, CDR2 SYDVKM. V was cut by 5 bases and J by 0 bases, with 14 bases left in between.

This clone has just a few counts. The chain uses TRBV7-7 and TRBJ2-3; TRBD1 might be the D (5 bases). CDR3 length: 14 amino acids. Germline CDR1 and CDR2: SSHAT and FNYEAQ (reference sequence). CDR3 DNA: TGTGCTGTTTCCCCCACCGCGCAGGGTGATACGCAGTATTTT. Protein: CAVSPTAQGDTQYF.